These T cell receptor beta chains were read from a single sample in a study of T cells in Graves' hyperthyroidism and ophthalmopathy. TCRdb reanalysed the multiplex PCR reads using MiXCR and keeps one entry per CDR3 protein. Among over 700,000 distinct CDR3 sequences listed, 38% were seen once. Sequenced: blood. The receptors were sampled from a man aged 18 to 30 with Graves' hyperthyroidism. CDR3s include the opening cysteine and the closing phenylalanine or tryptophan. The order of the fields is clone size, D gene, V gene, J gene, CDR3 DNA, CDR3 protein. The D gene is left open where the match is weak. The listing skips clone size in some rows; elsewhere it reads once, few, many or a size class.

clone size: NA
D gene: TRBD2
V gene: TRBV25-1
J gene: TRBJ2-3
CDR3 DNA: TGTGCCAGCAGTTGGGTAGCGGGAGCCACAGATACGCAGTATTTT
CDR3 protein: CASSWVAGATDTQYF

clone size: many
D gene: TRBD1
V gene: TRBV7-9
J gene: TRBJ2-7
CDR3 DNA: TGTGCCAGCAGCTCGGGACAGGGTCTAAGCGAGCAGTACTTC
CDR3 protein: CASSSGQGLSEQYF

clone size: many
D gene: NA
V gene: TRBV10-3
J gene: TRBJ1-2
CDR3 DNA: TGTGCCACCCCATCGGGATCGGAGAACTATGGCTACACCTTC
CDR3 protein: CATPSGSENYGYTF

clone size: NA
D gene: NA
V gene: TRBV9
J gene: TRBJ2-2
CDR3 DNA: TGTGCCAGCAGCTCACAGACGCGCCTCGGGGAGCTGTTTTTT
CDR3 protein: CASSSQTRLGELFF

clone size: many
D gene: TRBD1
V gene: TRBV24-1
J gene: TRBJ1-2
CDR3 DNA: TGTGCCACCAGTGATGGTGACAGGGGGAGCTTAAGCTATGGCTACACCTTC
CDR3 protein: CATSDGDRGSLSYGYTF

clone size: NA
D gene: NA
V gene: TRBV12-3/TRBV12-4
J gene: TRBJ2-2
CDR3 DNA: TGTGCCAGCTTTGGCACCGGGGAGCTGTTTTTT
CDR3 protein: CASFGTGELFF

clone size: NA
D gene: NA
V gene: TRBV9
J gene: TRBJ2-7
CDR3 DNA: TGTGCCAGCAGCGTAGCTGGAGGACCTCCCTACGAGCAGTACTTC
CDR3 protein: CASSVAGGPPYEQYF

clone size: NA
D gene: TRBD1
V gene: TRBV12-3/TRBV12-4
J gene: TRBJ2-7
CDR3 DNA: TGTGCCAGCAGTCAGGACAGGGCATCCTACGAGCAGTACTTC
CDR3 protein: CASSQDRASYEQYF

clone size: many
D gene: NA
V gene: TRBV12-3/TRBV12-4
J gene: TRBJ1-1
CDR3 DNA: TGTGCCAGCAGATGGACGGACGAAGCTTTCTTT
CDR3 protein: CASRWTDEAFF

clone size: NA
D gene: TRBD1
V gene: TRBV29-1
J gene: TRBJ1-1
CDR3 DNA: TGCAGCGTTGAAGGACAGGGGGCAAAAACTGGAGCTTTCTTT
CDR3 protein: CSVEGQGAKTGAFF

clone size: many
D gene: NA
V gene: TRBV20-1
J gene: TRBJ2-5
CDR3 DNA: TGCAGTGCTCTGGGACTTGTACAAGAGACCCAGTACTTC
CDR3 protein: CSALGLVQETQYF

clone size: few
D gene: TRBD1
V gene: TRBV5-1
J gene: TRBJ2-5
CDR3 DNA: TGCGCCAGCAGCCACGGACAGGGCTTTCCAGAGACCCAGTACTTC
CDR3 protein: CASSHGQGFPETQYF

clone size: NA
D gene: NA
V gene: TRBV20-1
J gene: TRBJ1-1
CDR3 DNA: TGCAGTGCTAGATCTCTCAAGTCGCTGAACACTGAAGCTTTCTTT
CDR3 protein: CSARSLKSLNTEAFF

clone size: many
D gene: TRBD2
V gene: TRBV7-9
J gene: TRBJ2-7
CDR3 DNA: TGTGCCAGCAGCCCTATAGCGGGCGAGCAGTACTTC
CDR3 protein: CASSPIAGEQYF

clone size: many
D gene: TRBD1
V gene: TRBV5-1
J gene: TRBJ1-1
CDR3 DNA: TGCGCCAGCAGCTTGAACAGGGGAACGGAAGCTTTCTTT
CDR3 protein: CASSLNRGTEAFF

clone size: many
D gene: NA
V gene: TRBV25-1
J gene: TRBJ1-1
CDR3 DNA: TGTGCCAGCAGCGACACTCAGGAGGAGGGGTCTGAAGCTTTCTTT
CDR3 protein: CASSDTQEEGSEAFF

clone size: many
D gene: TRBD1
V gene: TRBV29-1
J gene: TRBJ1-1
CDR3 DNA: TGCAGCGTTCTAGGGGGCCTTAACACTGAAGCTTTCTTT
CDR3 protein: CSVLGGLNTEAFF

clone size: many
D gene: NA
V gene: TRBV25-1
J gene: TRBJ1-1
CDR3 DNA: TGTGCCAGCATCGCCGGGGTTGAAGCTTTCTTT
CDR3 protein: CASIAGVEAFF

clone size: NA
D gene: TRBD1
V gene: TRBV29-1
J gene: TRBJ2-7
CDR3 DNA: TGCAGCGGGACCGGACAGGCCTACGAGCAGTACTTC
CDR3 protein: CSGTGQAYEQYF

clone size: NA
D gene: NA
V gene: TRBV2
J gene: TRBJ2-7
CDR3 DNA: TGTGCCAGCTCAGTCGACTGGTCCTACGAGCAGTACTTC
CDR3 protein: CASSVDWSYEQYF

clone size: NA
D gene: TRBD1
V gene: TRBV10-3
J gene: TRBJ2-7
CDR3 DNA: TGTGCCGCTCGGGACACAGGACAGGGGGACTCCTACGAGCAGTACTTC
CDR3 protein: CAARDTGQGDSYEQYF

clone size: few
D gene: TRBD1
V gene: TRBV7-9
J gene: TRBJ1-1
CDR3 DNA: TGTGCCAGCACCTGGACAGGGATGAACACTGAAGCTTTCTTT
CDR3 protein: CASTWTGMNTEAFF

clone size: few
D gene: TRBD1
V gene: TRBV2
J gene: TRBJ2-7
CDR3 DNA: TGTGCCAGCATGGGGACAGGAGCCTACGAGCAGTACTTC
CDR3 protein: CASMGTGAYEQYF

clone size: many
D gene: NA
V gene: TRBV7-3
J gene: TRBJ1-1
CDR3 DNA: TGTGCCAGCAGCTATAATGGACGTTCTGAAGCTTTCTTT
CDR3 protein: CASSYNGRSEAFF

clone size: NA
D gene: NA
V gene: TRBV10-3
J gene: TRBJ1-1
CDR3 DNA: TGTGCCATCAAGGGACGGGGAGATGGGACTGAAGCTTTCTTT
CDR3 protein: CAIKGRGDGTEAFF

clone size: NA
D gene: TRBD2
V gene: TRBV7-2
J gene: TRBJ2-5
CDR3 DNA: TGTGCCAGCAGCCCCCGAGGTAGCGGGAGGATTCAAGAGACCCAGTACTTC
CDR3 protein: CASSPRGSGRIQETQYF

clone size: NA
D gene: NA
V gene: TRBV3-1
J gene: TRBJ2-7
CDR3 DNA: TGTGCCAGCAGCCAACGGACGGTGGTGGAAGGCGAGCAGTACTTC
CDR3 protein: CASSQRTVVEGEQYF

clone size: NA
D gene: NA
V gene: TRBV7-9
J gene: TRBJ1-1
CDR3 DNA: TGTGCCAGCAGCCGCAGGTGGGGGGACACTGAAGCTTTCTTT
CDR3 protein: CASSRRWGDTEAFF

clone size: NA
D gene: NA
V gene: TRBV7-9
J gene: TRBJ1-1
CDR3 DNA: TGTGCCAGCTCCTCAGAAAATATGAACACTGAAGCTTTCTTT
CDR3 protein: CASSSENMNTEAFF

clone size: many
D gene: TRBD2
V gene: TRBV7-2
J gene: TRBJ2-5
CDR3 DNA: TGTGCCAGCAGTCAAACTAGCGGGAAGTCTCCCCAGTACTTC
CDR3 protein: CASSQTSGKSPQYF

clone size: NA
D gene: NA
V gene: TRBV10-3
J gene: TRBJ1-5
CDR3 DNA: TGTGCCATCAGACGAGATGGTAGCAATCAGTCCCGGCATTTT
CDR3 protein: CAIRRDGSNQSRHF

clone size: NA
D gene: TRBD2
V gene: TRBV12-3/TRBV12-4
J gene: TRBJ2-5
CDR3 DNA: TGTGCCAGCAGCTTAGGGCCCCCAGGACGCGGACTAGCGGGAGACGGGGAGACCCAGTACTTC
CDR3 protein: CASSLGPPGRGLAGDGETQYF

clone size: NA
D gene: NA
V gene: TRBV7-2
J gene: TRBJ2-2
CDR3 DNA: TGCGCCAGCAGCCTCGAGGGGGGGCGTTCGGGGACCGGGGAGCTGTTTTTT
CDR3 protein: CASSLEGGRSGTGELFF

clone size: NA
D gene: TRBD2
V gene: TRBV20-1
J gene: TRBJ2-3
CDR3 DNA: TGCAGTGTGGCTAGCGGAGCCACAGATACGCAGTATTTT
CDR3 protein: CSVASGATDTQYF

clone size: NA
D gene: NA
V gene: TRBV7-9
J gene: TRBJ2-5
CDR3 DNA: TGTGCCAGCAGCTTAGGGGCCAGTACGTCGCGGGAGACCCAGTACTTC
CDR3 protein: CASSLGASTSRETQYF

clone size: many
D gene: NA
V gene: TRBV2
J gene: TRBJ1-1
CDR3 DNA: TGTGCCAGCACCTGGGAGGGAGAAGCTTTCTTT
CDR3 protein: CASTWEGEAFF

clone size: NA
D gene: NA
V gene: TRBV15
J gene: TRBJ2-2
CDR3 DNA: TGTGCCACCAGCAGTGCTAGTGGGCTGCGAACCGGGGAGCTGTTTTTT
CDR3 protein: CATSSASGLRTGELFF

clone size: NA
D gene: TRBD2
V gene: TRBV20-1
J gene: TRBJ2-5
CDR3 DNA: TGCAGTGTTCGATCCGGGACTAGCGGGAGAGAGACCCAGTACTTC
CDR3 protein: CSVRSGTSGRETQYF

clone size: NA
D gene: NA
V gene: TRBV6-6
J gene: TRBJ2-7
CDR3 DNA: TGTGCCAGCAGCTTAGGATCGACCACCTACGAGCAGTACTTC
CDR3 protein: CASSLGSTTYEQYF

clone size: NA
D gene: NA
V gene: TRBV2
J gene: TRBJ1-1
CDR3 DNA: TGTGCCAGCAGTGTAAGGGCGGTGGGCACTGAAGCTTTCTTT
CDR3 protein: CASSVRAVGTEAFF

clone size: many
D gene: NA
V gene: TRBV10-3
J gene: TRBJ2-7
CDR3 DNA: TGTGCCATCACCGGCAGGGCAAATTACGAGCAGTACTTC
CDR3 protein: CAITGRANYEQYF

clone size: NA
D gene: TRBD1
V gene: TRBV25-1
J gene: TRBJ1-1
CDR3 DNA: TGTGCCGATACCGACAGGGGAGCCGCTGAAGCTTTCTTT
CDR3 protein: CADTDRGAAEAFF

clone size: few
D gene: NA
V gene: TRBV29-1
J gene: TRBJ2-7
CDR3 DNA: TGCAGCGTTGGTGGCGGGGCTGGCGAGCAGTACTTC
CDR3 protein: CSVGGGAGEQYF

clone size: NA
D gene: TRBD1
V gene: TRBV9
J gene: TRBJ2-2
CDR3 DNA: TGTGCCAGCAGCTCCCGACAGGGGGAATACACCGGGGAGCTGTTTTTT
CDR3 protein: CASSSRQGEYTGELFF

clone size: many
D gene: TRBD1
V gene: TRBV5-8
J gene: TRBJ1-1
CDR3 DNA: TGTGCCAGCGGAGTCCCAACCGGGACAGGGCGAGCTTTCTTT
CDR3 protein: CASGVPTGTGRAFF

clone size: few
D gene: TRBD2
V gene: TRBV5-4
J gene: TRBJ2-7
CDR3 DNA: TGTGCCAGCAGCTTGGACGGGAGGATGTACTTC
CDR3 protein: CASSLDGRMYF

clone size: few
D gene: NA
V gene: TRBV2
J gene: TRBJ1-6
CDR3 DNA: TGCGCCAGCAGCCAATATTGGGGGCCAGGGGAAGATTCACCCCTCCACTTT
CDR3 protein: CASSQYWGPGEDSPLHF

clone size: many
D gene: TRBD1
V gene: TRBV12-3/TRBV12-4
J gene: TRBJ1-6
CDR3 DNA: TGTGCCAGCAGTACCGGACAGGGGGCTTATTCACCCCTCCACTTT
CDR3 protein: CASSTGQGAYSPLHF

clone size: NA
D gene: TRBD2
V gene: TRBV20-1
J gene: TRBJ2-2
CDR3 DNA: TGCAGTGCTACGGGGGGTAACACCGGGGAGCTGTTTTTT
CDR3 protein: CSATGGNTGELFF

clone size: few
D gene: TRBD2
V gene: TRBV7-9
J gene: TRBJ2-5
CDR3 DNA: TGTGCCAGCAGCTTAGGGACTAGCGGGATTTTGGAGACCCAGTACTTC
CDR3 protein: CASSLGTSGILETQYF